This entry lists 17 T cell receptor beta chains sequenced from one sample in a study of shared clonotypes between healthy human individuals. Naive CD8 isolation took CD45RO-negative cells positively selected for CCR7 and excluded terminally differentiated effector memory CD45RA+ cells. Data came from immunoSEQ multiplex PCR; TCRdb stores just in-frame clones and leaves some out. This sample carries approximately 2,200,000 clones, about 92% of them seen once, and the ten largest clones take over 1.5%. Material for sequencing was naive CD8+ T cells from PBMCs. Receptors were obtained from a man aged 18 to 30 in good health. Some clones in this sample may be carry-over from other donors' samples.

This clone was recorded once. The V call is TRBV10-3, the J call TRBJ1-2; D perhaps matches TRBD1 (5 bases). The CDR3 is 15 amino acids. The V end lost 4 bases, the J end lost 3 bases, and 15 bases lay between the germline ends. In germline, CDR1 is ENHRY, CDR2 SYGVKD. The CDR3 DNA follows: TGTGCCATCAGTGGCGGATCGGACACTTACTATGGCTACACCTTC. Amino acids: CAISGGSDTYYGYTF.

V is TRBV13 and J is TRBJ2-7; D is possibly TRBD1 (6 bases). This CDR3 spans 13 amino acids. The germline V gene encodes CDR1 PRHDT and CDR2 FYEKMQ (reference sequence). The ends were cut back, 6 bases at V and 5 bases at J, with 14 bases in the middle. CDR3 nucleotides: TGTGCCAGCAGTTACAGGGTCCGGAACGAGCAGTACTTC. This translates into CASSYRVRNEQYF.

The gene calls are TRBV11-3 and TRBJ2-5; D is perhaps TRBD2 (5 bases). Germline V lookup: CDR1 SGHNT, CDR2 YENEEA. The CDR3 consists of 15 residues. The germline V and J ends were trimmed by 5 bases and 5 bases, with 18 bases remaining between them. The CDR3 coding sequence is TGTGCCAGCAGCCGAGGGCCCCGAGTGGGGGAGACCCAGTACTTC. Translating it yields CASSRGPRVGETQYF.

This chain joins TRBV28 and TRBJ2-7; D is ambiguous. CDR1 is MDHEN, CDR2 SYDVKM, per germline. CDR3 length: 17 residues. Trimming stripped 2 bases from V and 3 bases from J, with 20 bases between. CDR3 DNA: TGTGCCAGCAGTTTACTCCCGGGCGGCCAGAGAGTCTACGAGCAGTACTTC. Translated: CASSLLPGGQRVYEQYF.

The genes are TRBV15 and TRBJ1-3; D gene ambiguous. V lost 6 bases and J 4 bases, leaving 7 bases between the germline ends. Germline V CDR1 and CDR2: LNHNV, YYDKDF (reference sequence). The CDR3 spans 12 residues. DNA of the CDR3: TGTGCCACCAGTCCGGGGGGAAACACCATATATTTT. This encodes CATSPGGNTIYF. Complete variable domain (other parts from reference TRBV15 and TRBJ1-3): DAMVIQNPRYQVTQFGKPVTLSCSQTLNHNVMYWYQQKSSQAPKLLFHYYDKDFNNEADTPDNFQSRRPNTSFCFLDIRSPGLGDTAMYLCATSPGGNTIYFGEGSWLTVV.

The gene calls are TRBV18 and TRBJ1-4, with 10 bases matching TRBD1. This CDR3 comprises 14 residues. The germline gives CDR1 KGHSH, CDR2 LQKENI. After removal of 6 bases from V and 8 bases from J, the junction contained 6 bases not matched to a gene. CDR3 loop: CASSKDRGTEKLFF. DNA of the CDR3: TGTGCCAGCTCCAAGGACAGGGGGACGGAAAAACTGTTTTTT.

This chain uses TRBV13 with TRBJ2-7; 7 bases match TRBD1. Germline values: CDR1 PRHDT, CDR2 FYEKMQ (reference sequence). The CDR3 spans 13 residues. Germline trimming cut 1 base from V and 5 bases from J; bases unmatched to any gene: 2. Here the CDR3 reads CASSLEGAHEQYF. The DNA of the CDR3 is TGTGCCAGCAGCTTAGAGGGGGCCCACGAGCAGTACTTC.

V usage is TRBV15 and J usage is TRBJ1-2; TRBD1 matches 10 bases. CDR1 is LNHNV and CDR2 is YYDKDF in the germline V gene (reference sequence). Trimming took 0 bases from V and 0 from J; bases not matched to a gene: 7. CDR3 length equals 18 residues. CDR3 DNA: TGTGCCACCAGCAGAGATGGCTTGGGACAGGGGACTAACTATGGCTACACCTTC. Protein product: CATSRDGLGQGTNYGYTF.

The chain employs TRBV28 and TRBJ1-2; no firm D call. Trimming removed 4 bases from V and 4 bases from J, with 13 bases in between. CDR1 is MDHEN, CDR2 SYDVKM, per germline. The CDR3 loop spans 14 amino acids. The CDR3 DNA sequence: TGTGCCAGCAGTTCCTGGGCTGGCAGCTATGGCTACACCTTC. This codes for CASSSWAGSYGYTF.

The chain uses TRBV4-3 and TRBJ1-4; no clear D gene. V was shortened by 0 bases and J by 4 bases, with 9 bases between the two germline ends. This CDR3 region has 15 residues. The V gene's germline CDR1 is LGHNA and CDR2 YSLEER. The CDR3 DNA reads TGCGCCAGCAGCCAAGATCCGGCGGATAATGAAAAACTGTTTTTT. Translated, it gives CASSQDPADNEKLFF.

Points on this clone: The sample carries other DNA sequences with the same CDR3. This chain's CDR3 is CSVDRSYNEQFF. For the CDR3, the DNA is TGCAGCGTTGACAGGAGCTACAATGAGCAGTTCTTC. The chain combines TRBV29-1 with TRBJ2-1; D is ambiguous. This CDR3 contains 12 residues. CDR1 is SQVTM and CDR2 is ANQGSEA in the germline V gene. Trimming removed 3 bases from V and 3 bases from J, with 6 bases in between.

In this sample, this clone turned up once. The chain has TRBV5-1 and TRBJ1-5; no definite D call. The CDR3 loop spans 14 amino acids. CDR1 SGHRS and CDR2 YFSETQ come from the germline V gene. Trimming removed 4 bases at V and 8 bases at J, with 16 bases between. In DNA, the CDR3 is TGCGCCAGCAGCCCTAGGGCGGGTAGCGAGCCCCAGCATTTT. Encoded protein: CASSPRAGSEPQHF.

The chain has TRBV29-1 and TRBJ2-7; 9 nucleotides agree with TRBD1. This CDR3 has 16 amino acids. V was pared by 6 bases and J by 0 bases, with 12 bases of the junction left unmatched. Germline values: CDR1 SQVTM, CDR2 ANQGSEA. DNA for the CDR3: TGCAGCGTCACCGGGACAGGGCAATTGTACTCCTACGAGCAGTACTTC. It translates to CSVTGTGQLYSYEQYF.

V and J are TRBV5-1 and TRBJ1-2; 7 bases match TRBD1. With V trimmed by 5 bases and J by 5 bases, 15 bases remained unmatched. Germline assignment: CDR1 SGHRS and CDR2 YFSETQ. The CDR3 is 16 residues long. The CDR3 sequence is CASRPGRAGGNYGYTF. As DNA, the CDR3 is TGCGCCAGCAGACCAGGGCGGGCAGGGGGAAATTATGGCTACACCTTC.

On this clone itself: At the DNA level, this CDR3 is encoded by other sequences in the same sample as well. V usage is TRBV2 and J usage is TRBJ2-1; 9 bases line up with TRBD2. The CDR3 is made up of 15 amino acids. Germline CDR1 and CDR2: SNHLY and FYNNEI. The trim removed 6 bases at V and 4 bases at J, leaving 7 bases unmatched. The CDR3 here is CASSEGLAEYNEQFF. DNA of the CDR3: TGTGCCAGCAGCGAGGGACTAGCCGAATACAATGAGCAGTTCTTC. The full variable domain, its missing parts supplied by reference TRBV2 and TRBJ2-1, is EPEVTQTPSHQVTQMGQEVILRCVPISNHLYFYWYRQILGQKVEFLVSFYNNEISEKSEIFDDQFSVERPDGSNFTLKIRSTKLEDSAMYFCASSEGLAEYNEQFFGPGTRLTVL.

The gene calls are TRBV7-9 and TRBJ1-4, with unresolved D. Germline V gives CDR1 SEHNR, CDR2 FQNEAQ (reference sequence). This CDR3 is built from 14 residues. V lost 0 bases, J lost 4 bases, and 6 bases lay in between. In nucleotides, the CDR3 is TGTGCCAGCAGCTTAGCGGATAATAATGAAAAACTGTTTTTT. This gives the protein CASSLADNNEKLFF.

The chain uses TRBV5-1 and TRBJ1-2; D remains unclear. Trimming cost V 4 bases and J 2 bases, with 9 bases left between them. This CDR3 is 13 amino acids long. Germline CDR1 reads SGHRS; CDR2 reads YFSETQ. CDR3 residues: CASSAGINYGYTF. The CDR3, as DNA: TGCGCCAGCAGCGCCGGTATAAACTATGGCTACACCTTC.